The clone carrying this T cell receptor (beta chain) was seen only a few times. No antigen is known for it. The length of the CDR3 is 14 residues. The germline gives CDR1 SGHRS, CDR2 YFSETQ. V was cut by 3 bases and J by 4 bases, with 10 bases left in between. This sample is drawn from a study of T cell repertoires in cytomegalovirus infection. Study details: Through public TCR beta signatures, both CMV infection and matching HLA type were indicated.

Regarding the study as a whole: CMV carriers with the relevant HLA were identified by cumulative public TCR beta family frequency. Dominant in the ex vivo response were TCR beta clonotypes restricted by HLA-C and specific for CMV.

TCRdb re-analysed the reads in MiXCR, keeping a single row per CDR3 protein. The sample yields more than 400,000 distinct CDR3 sequences, about a quarter seen once. This clonotype originated in a human donor in good health (CMV status not recorded). Some clones in this sample may be carry-over from other donors' samples. Sequences were obtained from PBMCs. This rearrangement joins TRBV5-1 to TRBJ2-2, with a possible D match to TRBD2 (6 bases). This chain's CDR3 is CASSWPGGTGELFF. CDR3 nucleotide sequence: TGCGCCAGCAGCTGGCCCGGGGGCACCGGGGAGCTGTTTTTT.